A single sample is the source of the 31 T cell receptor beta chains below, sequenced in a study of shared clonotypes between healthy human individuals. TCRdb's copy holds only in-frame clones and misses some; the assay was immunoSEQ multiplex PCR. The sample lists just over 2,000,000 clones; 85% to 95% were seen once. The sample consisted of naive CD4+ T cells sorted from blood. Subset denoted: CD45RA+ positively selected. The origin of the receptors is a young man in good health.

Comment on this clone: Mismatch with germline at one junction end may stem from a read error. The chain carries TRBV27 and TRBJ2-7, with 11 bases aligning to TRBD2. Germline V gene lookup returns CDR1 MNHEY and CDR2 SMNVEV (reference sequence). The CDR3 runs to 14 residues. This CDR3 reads CASNLAGGSNEQYF. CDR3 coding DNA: TGTGCCAGCAATTTAGCGGGAGGGTCCAACGAGCAGTACTTC.

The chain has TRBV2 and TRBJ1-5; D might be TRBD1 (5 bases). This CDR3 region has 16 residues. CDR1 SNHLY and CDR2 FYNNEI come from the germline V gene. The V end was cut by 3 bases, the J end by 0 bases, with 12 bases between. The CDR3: CASSEGVRDSNQPQHF. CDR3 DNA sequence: TGTGCCAGCAGTGAGGGGGTACGGGATAGCAATCAGCCCCAGCATTTT.

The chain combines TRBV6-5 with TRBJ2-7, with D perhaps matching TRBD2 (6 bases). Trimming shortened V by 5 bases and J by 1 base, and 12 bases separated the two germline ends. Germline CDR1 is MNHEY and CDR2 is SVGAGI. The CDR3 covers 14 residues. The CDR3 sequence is CASSRWAGSYEQYF. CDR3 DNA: TGTGCCAGCAGTCGCTGGGCGGGGTCCTACGAGCAGTACTTC.

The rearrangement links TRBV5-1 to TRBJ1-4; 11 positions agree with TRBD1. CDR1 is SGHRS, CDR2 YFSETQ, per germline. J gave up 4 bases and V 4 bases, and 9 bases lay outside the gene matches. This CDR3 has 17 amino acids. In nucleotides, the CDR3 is TGCGCCAGCAGCCCCGGTGGGACAGGGGGAGGTAATGAAAAACTGTTTTTT. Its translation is CASSPGGTGGGNEKLFF.

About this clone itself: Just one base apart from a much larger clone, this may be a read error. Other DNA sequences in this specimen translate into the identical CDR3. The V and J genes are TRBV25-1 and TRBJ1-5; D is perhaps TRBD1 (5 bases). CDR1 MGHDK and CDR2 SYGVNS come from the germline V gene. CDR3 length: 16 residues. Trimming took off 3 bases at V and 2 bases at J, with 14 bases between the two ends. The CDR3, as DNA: TGTGCCAGCAGTGAGTCGGGGGAGTGGGGCAATCAGCCCCAGCATTTT. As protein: CASSESGEWGNQPQHF. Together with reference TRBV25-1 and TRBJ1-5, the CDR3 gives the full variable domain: EADIYQTPRYLVIGTGKKITLECSQTMGHDKMYWYQQDPGMELHLIHYSYGVNSTEKGDLSSESTVSRIRTEHFPLTLESARPSHTSQYLCASSESGEWGNQPQHFGDGTRLSIL.

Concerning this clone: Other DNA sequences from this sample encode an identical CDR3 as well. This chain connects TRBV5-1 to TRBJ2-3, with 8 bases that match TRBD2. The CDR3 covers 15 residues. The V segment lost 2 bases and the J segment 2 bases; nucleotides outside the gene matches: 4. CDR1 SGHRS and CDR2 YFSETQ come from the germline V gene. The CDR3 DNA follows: TGCGCCAGCAGCTTATTAGCGGGATCCACAGATACGCAGTATTTT. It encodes CASSLLAGSTDTQYF.

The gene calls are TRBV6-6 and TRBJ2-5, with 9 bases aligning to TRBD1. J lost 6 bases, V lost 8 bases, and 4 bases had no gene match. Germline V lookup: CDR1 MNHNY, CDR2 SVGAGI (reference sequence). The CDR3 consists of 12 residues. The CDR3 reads CASRTGDQTQYF. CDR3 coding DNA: TGTGCCAGCCGGACAGGGGATCAGACCCAGTACTTC.

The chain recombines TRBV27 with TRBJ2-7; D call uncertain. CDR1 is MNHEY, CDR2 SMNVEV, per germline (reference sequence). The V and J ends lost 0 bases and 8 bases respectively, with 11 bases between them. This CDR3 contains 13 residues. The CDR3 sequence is CASSLSFFGQQYF. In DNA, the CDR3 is TGTGCCAGCAGTTTATCCTTCTTTGGCCAGCAGTACTTC.

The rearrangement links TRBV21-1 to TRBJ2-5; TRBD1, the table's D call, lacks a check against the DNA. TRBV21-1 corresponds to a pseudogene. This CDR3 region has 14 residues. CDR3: CARKTGIPQETQYF. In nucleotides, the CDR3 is TGTGCCAGAAAGACAGGGATCCCCCAAGAGACCCAGTACTTC.

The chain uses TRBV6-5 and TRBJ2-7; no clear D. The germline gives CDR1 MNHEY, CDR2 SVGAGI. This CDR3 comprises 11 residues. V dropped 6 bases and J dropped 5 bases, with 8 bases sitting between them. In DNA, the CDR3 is TGTGCCAGCAGGTATAACAACGAGCAGTACTTC. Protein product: CASRYNNEQYF.

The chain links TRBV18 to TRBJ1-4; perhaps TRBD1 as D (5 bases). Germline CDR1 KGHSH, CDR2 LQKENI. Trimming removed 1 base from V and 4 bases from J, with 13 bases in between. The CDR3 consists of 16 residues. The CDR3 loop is CASSPRAGTDNEKLFF. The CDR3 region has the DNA TGTGCCAGCTCACCACGCGCAGGGACGGATAATGAAAAACTGTTTTTT.

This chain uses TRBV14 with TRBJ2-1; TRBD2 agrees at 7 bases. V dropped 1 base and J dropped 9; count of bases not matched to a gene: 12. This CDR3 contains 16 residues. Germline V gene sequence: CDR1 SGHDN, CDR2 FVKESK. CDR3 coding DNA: TGTGCCAGCAGCCAAGTAGCCCTAGCGGCTAGGGGTGAGCAGTTCTTC. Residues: CASSQVALAARGEQFF.

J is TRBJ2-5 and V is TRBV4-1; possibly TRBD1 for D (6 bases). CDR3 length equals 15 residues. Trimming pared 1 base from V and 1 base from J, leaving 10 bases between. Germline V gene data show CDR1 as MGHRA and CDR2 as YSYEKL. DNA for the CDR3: TGCGCCAGCAGCCAAGGGGGGCCAGCCCAAGAGACCCAGTACTTC. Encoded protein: CASSQGGPAQETQYF.

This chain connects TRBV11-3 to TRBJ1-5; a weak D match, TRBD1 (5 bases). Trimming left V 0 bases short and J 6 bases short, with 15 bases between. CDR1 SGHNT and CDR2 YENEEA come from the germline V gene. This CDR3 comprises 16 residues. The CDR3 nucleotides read TGTGCCAGCAGCTTAGATCCCCGGGGGGGTAGTCAGCCCCAGCATTTT. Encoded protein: CASSLDPRGGSQPQHF.

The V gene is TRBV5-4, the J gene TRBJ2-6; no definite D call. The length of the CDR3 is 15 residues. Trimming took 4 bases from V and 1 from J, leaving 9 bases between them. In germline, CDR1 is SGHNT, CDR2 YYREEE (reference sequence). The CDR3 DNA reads TGTGCCAGCAGCGATACCATTTCTGGGGCCAACGTCCTGACTTTC. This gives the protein CASSDTISGANVLTF.

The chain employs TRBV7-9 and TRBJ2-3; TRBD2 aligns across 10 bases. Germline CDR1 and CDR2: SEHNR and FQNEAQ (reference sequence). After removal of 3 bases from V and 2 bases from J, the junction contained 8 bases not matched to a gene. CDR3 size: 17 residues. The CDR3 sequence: CASSFTSGISFTDTQYF. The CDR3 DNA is TGTGCCAGCAGCTTCACTAGCGGGATATCATTCACAGATACGCAGTATTTT.

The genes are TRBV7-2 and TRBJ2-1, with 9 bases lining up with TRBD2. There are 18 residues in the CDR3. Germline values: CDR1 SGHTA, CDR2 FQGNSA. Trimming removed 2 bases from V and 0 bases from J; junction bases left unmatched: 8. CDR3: CASSLHASGTSSYNEQFF. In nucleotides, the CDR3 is TGTGCCAGCAGCTTACATGCTAGCGGGACCAGCTCCTACAATGAGCAGTTCTTC.

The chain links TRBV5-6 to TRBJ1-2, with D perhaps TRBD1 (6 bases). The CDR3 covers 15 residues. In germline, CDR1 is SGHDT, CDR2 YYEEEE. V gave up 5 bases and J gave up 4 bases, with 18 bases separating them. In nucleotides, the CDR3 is TGTGCCAGCAGTCCGGGACAAAAACCACTCTATGGCTACACCTTC. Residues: CASSPGQKPLYGYTF.

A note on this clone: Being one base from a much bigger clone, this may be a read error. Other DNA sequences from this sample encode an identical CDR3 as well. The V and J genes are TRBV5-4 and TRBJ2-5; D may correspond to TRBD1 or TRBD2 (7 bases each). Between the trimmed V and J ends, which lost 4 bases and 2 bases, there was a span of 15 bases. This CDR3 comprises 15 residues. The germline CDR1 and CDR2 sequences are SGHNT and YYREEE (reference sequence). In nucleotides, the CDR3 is TGTGCCAGCAGCAGACTAGCAGGGGGGCAAGAGACCCAGTACTTC. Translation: CASSRLAGGQETQYF.

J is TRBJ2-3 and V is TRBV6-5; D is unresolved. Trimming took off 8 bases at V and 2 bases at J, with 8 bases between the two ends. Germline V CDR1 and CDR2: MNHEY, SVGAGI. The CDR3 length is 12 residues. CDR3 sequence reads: CASQADTDTQYF. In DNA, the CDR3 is TGTGCCAGCCAAGCTGACACAGATACGCAGTATTTT.

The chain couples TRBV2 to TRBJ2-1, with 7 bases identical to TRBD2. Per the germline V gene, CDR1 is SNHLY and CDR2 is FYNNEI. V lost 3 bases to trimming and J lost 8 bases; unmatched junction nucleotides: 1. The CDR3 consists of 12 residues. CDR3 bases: TGTGCCAGCAGTGAGGGAGGGGATGAGCAGTTCTTC. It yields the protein CASSEGGDEQFF.

The CDR3 coding sequence is TGCGCCAGCAGTCTCAACCCGGGCGCAAGCTCCTACAATGAGCAGTTCTTC. Its protein product is CASSLNPGASSYNEQFF. The chain carries TRBV5-1 and TRBJ2-1; D not certain. Germline CDR1 and CDR2: SGHRS and YFSETQ. The CDR3 is 17 amino acids. V was cut by 5 bases and J by 0 bases, with 18 bases left in between.

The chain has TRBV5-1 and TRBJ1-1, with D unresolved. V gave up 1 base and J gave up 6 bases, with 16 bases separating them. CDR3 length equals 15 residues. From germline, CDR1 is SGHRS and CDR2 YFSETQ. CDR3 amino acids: CASSLTGPGGSEAFF. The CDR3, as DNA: TGCGCCAGCAGCTTGACCGGACCCGGAGGCTCTGAAGCTTTCTTT. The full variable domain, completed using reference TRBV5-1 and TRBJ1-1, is KAGVTQTPRYLIKTRGQQVTLSCSPISGHRSVSWYQQTPGQGLQFLFEYFSETQRNKGNFPGRFSGRQFSNSRSEMNVSTLELGDSALYLCASSLTGPGGSEAFFGQGTRLTVV.

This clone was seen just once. This chain's CDR3 is CASSRDTMQYF. For the CDR3, the DNA is TGTGCCAGCAGTAGGGACACGATGCAGTACTTC. The V call is TRBV2, the J call TRBJ2-7, with D tentatively TRBD1 (6 bases). There are 11 residues in the CDR3. Germline CDR1 reads SNHLY; CDR2 reads FYNNEI. Trimming left V 5 bases short and J 9 bases short, with 11 bases between. The full variable domain, completed using reference TRBV2 and TRBJ2-7, is EPEVTQTPSHQVTQMGQEVILRCVPISNHLYFYWYRQILGQKVEFLVSFYNNEISEKSEIFDDQFSVERPDGSNFTLKIRSTKLEDSAMYFCASSRDTMQYFGPGTRLTVT.

CDR3 bases: TGTGCCAGCACCTCGGGCGGGCCCCAGCATTTT. It encodes CASTSGGPQHF. This chain connects TRBV28 to TRBJ1-5; the D is unclear. Germline assignment: CDR1 MDHEN and CDR2 SYDVKM. This CDR3 has 11 amino acids. Trimming took off 7 bases at V and 9 bases at J, with 10 bases between the two ends.

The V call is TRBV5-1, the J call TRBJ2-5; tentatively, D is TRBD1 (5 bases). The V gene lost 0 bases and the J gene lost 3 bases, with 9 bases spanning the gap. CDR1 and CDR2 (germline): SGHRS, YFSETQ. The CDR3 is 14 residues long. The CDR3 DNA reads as TGCGCCAGCAGCTTGGAAGGGGCCGAAGAGACCCAGTACTTC. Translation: CASSLEGAEETQYF.

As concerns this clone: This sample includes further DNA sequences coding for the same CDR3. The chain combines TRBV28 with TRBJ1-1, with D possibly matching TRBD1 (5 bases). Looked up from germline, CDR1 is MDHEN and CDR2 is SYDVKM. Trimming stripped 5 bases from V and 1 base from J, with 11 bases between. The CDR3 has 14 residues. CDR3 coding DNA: TGTGCCAGCAGTCCGGGGACCCCGAACACTGAAGCTTTCTTT. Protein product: CASSPGTPNTEAFF.

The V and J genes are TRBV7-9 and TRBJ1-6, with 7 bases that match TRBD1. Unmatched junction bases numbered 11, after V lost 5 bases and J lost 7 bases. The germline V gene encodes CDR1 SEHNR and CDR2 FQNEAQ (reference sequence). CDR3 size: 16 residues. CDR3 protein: CASSPGSGTVNSPLHF. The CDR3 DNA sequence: TGTGCCAGCAGCCCGGGGTCCGGGACAGTAAATTCACCCCTCCACTTT.

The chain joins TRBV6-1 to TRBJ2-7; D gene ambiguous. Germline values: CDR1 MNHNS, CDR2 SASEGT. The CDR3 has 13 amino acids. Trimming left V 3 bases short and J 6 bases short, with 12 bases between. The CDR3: CASSDPALREQYF. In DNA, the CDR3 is TGTGCCAGCAGTGATCCCGCGTTGCGCGAGCAGTACTTC.

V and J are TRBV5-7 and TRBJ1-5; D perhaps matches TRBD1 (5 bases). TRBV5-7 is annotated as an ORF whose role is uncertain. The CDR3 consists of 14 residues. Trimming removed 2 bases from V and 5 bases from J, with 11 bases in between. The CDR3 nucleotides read TGTGCCAGCAGCTTCCGGGGGACCCATCAGCCCCAGCATTTT. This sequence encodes CASSFRGTHQPQHF.

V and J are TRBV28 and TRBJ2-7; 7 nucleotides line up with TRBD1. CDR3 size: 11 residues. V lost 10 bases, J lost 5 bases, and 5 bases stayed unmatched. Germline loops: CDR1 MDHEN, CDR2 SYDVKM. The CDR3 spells CATQGVNEQYF. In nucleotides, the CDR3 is TGTGCCACCCAGGGGGTAAACGAGCAGTACTTC.